Listed here are 27 T cell receptor beta chains from one sample, sequenced in a study of T cell changes during pregnancy in multiple sclerosis. This table comes from immunoSEQ multiplex PCR, and its TCRdb copy is limited to in-frame clones, with some not included. The sample has around 70,000 clones, around nine tenths seen once. Sequences were derived from peripheral blood, sampled after pregnancy. Receptors originate from a female donor in good health, enrolled as a control in a pregnancy study.

The chain is built from TRBV5-1 and TRBJ2-3, with D tentatively TRBD1 (6 bases). Germline V CDR1 and CDR2: SGHRS, YFSETQ. V was shortened by 4 bases and J by 2 bases, with 17 bases between the two germline ends. The CDR3 runs to 16 residues. The CDR3 DNA sequence: TGCGCCAGCAGCCCGAACCCGGACAGATCCACAGATACGCAGTATTTT. Protein product: CASSPNPDRSTDTQYF.

The gene calls are TRBV6-1 and TRBJ2-5; D is unresolved. The CDR3 is 14 residues long. V shed 2 bases and J shed 5 bases, with 12 bases lying between them. Germline V lookup: CDR1 MNHNS, CDR2 SASEGT. The CDR3 sequence is CASSESLLPETQYF. The CDR3 bases are TGTGCCAGCAGTGAAAGCTTACTTCCGGAGACCCAGTACTTC.

The chain links TRBV5-1 to TRBJ1-2; a possible D gene is TRBD1 (6 bases). This CDR3 contains 14 residues. CDR1 and CDR2 (germline): SGHRS, YFSETQ. V was cut by 0 bases and J by 8 bases, with 14 bases left in between. CDR3 in DNA: TGCGCCAGCAGCTTGGTAGGGCCTCAGGGGGGCTACACCTTC. Amino acid sequence: CASSLVGPQGGYTF.

The chain recombines TRBV6-1 with TRBJ2-5; D unresolved. The CDR3 runs to 12 residues. The V and J ends lost 3 bases and 4 bases respectively, with 6 bases between them. Germline V gene sequence: CDR1 MNHNS, CDR2 SASEGT. CDR3 region: CASSERLETQYF. The CDR3 DNA is TGTGCCAGCAGTGAGAGGCTAGAGACCCAGTACTTC.

This chain joins TRBV29-1 and TRBJ1-3; D perhaps matches TRBD1 (5 bases). Between the trimmed V and J ends, which lost 4 bases and 0 bases, there was a span of 10 bases. Looked up from germline, CDR1 is SQVTM and CDR2 is ANQGSEA. The CDR3 consists of 14 residues. The CDR3 DNA sequence: TGCAGCGTTGCCCAGGGTTTCTCTGGAAACACCATATATTTT. This codes for CSVAQGFSGNTIYF. Based on the CDR3 plus reference TRBV29-1 and TRBJ1-3, the full variable domain is SAVISQKPSRDICQRGTSLTIQCQVDSQVTMMFWYRQQPGQSLTLIATANQGSEATYESGFVIDKFPISRPNLTFSTLTVSNMSPEDSSIYLCSVAQGFSGNTIYFGEGSWLTVV.

This chain joins TRBV14 and TRBJ2-3; D not resolved. This CDR3 spans 13 amino acids. V was cut by 4 bases and J by 4 bases, with 9 bases left in between. Germline CDR1 SGHDN, CDR2 FVKESK. CDR3 amino acids: CASSPYRPDTQYF. The DNA of the CDR3 is TGTGCCAGCAGCCCCTACCGTCCAGATACGCAGTATTTT.

This rearrangement joins TRBV5-1 to TRBJ1-1, with no clear D. Germline-derived CDR1 and CDR2 are SGHRS and YFSETQ. The CDR3 sequence is 15 residues long. V gave up 4 bases and J gave up 0 bases, with 13 bases separating them. CDR3 bases: TGCGCCAGCAGCCCGGTAGCTTCGTTGAACACTGAAGCTTTCTTT. Its protein product is CASSPVASLNTEAFF.

The chain is built from TRBV28 and TRBJ2-1, with 8 bases aligning to TRBD1. The CDR3 runs to 14 residues. CDR1 MDHEN and CDR2 SYDVKM come from the germline V gene. Trimming cost V 3 bases and J 10 bases; bases outside gene matches: 8. CDR3 residues: CASSFWDRPPEQFF. CDR3 DNA: TGTGCCAGCAGTTTTTGGGACAGGCCCCCCGAGCAGTTCTTC.

The chain combines TRBV5-1 with TRBJ2-7; a weak D match, TRBD2 (6 bases). This CDR3 has 14 amino acids. The V end lost 5 bases, the J end lost 3 bases, and 15 bases lay between the germline ends. The germline CDR1 and CDR2 sequences are SGHRS and YFSETQ. CDR3 sequence reads: CASSLARELYEQYF. CDR3 sequence (DNA): TGCGCCAGCAGTCTGGCCCGGGAGCTCTACGAGCAGTACTTC.

The J gene is TRBJ2-5, the V gene TRBV27, with TRBD2 matching over 10 bases. Looked up from germline, CDR1 is MNHEY and CDR2 is SMNVEV (reference sequence). This CDR3 comprises 15 residues. The trim removed 2 bases at V and 5 bases at J, leaving 5 bases unmatched. CDR3 coding DNA: TGTGCCAGCAGTTTAAATGGACTAGCGGTGGAGACCCAGTACTTC. This gives the protein CASSLNGLAVETQYF.

J is TRBJ1-2 and V is TRBV15, with a possible D match to TRBD1 (6 bases). V was clipped by 2 bases and J by 4 bases, with 17 bases between them. Germline V lookup: CDR1 LNHNV, CDR2 YYDKDF (reference sequence). There are 16 residues in the CDR3. CDR3: CATSRNLPGHLYGYTF. CDR3 DNA sequence: TGTGCCACCAGCAGAAACCTCCCGGGACACCTCTATGGCTACACCTTC. Full variable domain (remainder filled in from reference TRBV15 and TRBJ1-2): DAMVIQNPRYQVTQFGKPVTLSCSQTLNHNVMYWYQQKSSQAPKLLFHYYDKDFNNEADTPDNFQSRRPNTSFCFLDIRSPGLGDTAMYLCATSRNLPGHLYGYTFGSGTRLTVV.

This chain connects TRBV21-1 to TRBJ2-3; the table's D call, TRBD2, has no DNA check behind it. TRBV21-1 is classified as a pseudogene. CDR3 length: 16 amino acids. CDR3 DNA: TGTGCCAGCAGCCCCCATCGGGATATTAGCACAGATACGCAGTATTTT. As protein: CASSPHRDISTDTQYF.

V usage is TRBV4-1 and J usage is TRBJ2-5; TRBD1 matches at 11 bases. This CDR3 comprises 15 residues. After removal of 0 bases from V and 5 bases from J, the junction contained 2 bases not matched to a gene. Looked up from germline, CDR1 is MGHRA and CDR2 is YSYEKL. For the CDR3, the DNA is TGCGCCAGCAGCCAAGATGGACAGGGGGCTGAGACCCAGTACTTC. This translates into CASSQDGQGAETQYF.

The CDR3 loop is CASSRSGGTSTDTQYF. The DNA of the CDR3 is TGCGCCAGCAGCCGATCAGGGGGTACTAGCACAGATACGCAGTATTTT. V is TRBV4-1 and J is TRBJ2-3; 7 bases fit TRBD1. The CDR3 is made up of 16 amino acids. Germline V gene sequence: CDR1 MGHRA, CDR2 YSYEKL. With V trimmed by 4 bases and J by 0 bases, 7 bases remained unmatched.

This chain joins TRBV5-8 and TRBJ2-7; TRBD1 might be the D (6 bases). Germline V CDR1 and CDR2: SGHTS, YDEGEE. The CDR3 length is 19 residues. Trimming removed 0 bases from V and 1 base from J, with 23 bases in between. CDR3 residues: CASSLGAWGLYGQSYEQYF. In DNA form, the CDR3 reads TGTGCCAGCAGCTTGGGGGCTTGGGGATTATACGGACAGTCCTACGAGCAGTACTTC.

The V gene is TRBV27, the J gene TRBJ2-3; no clear D gene. From germline, CDR1 is MNHEY and CDR2 SMNVEV (reference sequence). The length of the CDR3 is 14 residues. Trimming took 1 base from V and 7 from J, leaving 12 bases between them. The CDR3 DNA reads TGTGCCAGCAGTTTATATGCCGGTCTAAATACGCAGTATTTT. Its translation is CASSLYAGLNTQYF.

The chain employs TRBV27 and TRBJ2-1, with 7 nucleotides matching TRBD2. V was clipped by 6 bases and J by 4 bases; unmatched bases: 6. The CDR3 totals 14 residues. The germline V gene encodes CDR1 MNHEY and CDR2 SMNVEV (reference sequence). CDR3 residues: CASRALAGYNEQFF. In DNA, the CDR3 is TGTGCCAGCAGAGCGTTAGCGGGTTACAATGAGCAGTTCTTC.

The chain links TRBV23-1 to TRBJ1-6; D unclear. TRBV23-1 carries the ORF label, with uncertain function. V was cut by 7 bases and J by 10 bases, with 14 bases left in between. The CDR3 consists of 13 residues. The CDR3 sequence: CASIRLGVSPLHF. For the CDR3, the DNA is TGCGCCAGCATCAGGTTGGGTGTCTCACCCCTCCACTTT.

The chain uses TRBV6-1 and TRBJ2-3; 8 nucleotides line up with TRBD1. This CDR3 is 14 amino acids long. The germline V gene encodes CDR1 MNHNS and CDR2 SASEGT. V dropped 8 bases and J dropped 3; count of bases not matched to a gene: 7. In nucleotides, the CDR3 is TGTGCCAGCGTAGCCAGGGGGCTGACAGATACGCAGTATTTT. As protein: CASVARGLTDTQYF.

The chain couples TRBV7-3 to TRBJ2-2, with 10 nucleotides matching TRBD2. The CDR3 is made up of 18 amino acids. Losses at the gene ends were 2 bases for V and 4 bases for J; bases not matched to a gene: 10. Germline assignment: CDR1 SGHTA and CDR2 FQGTGA. The CDR3: CASSLGWLAGASTGELFF. In nucleotides, the CDR3 is TGTGCCAGCAGCTTAGGTTGGCTAGCGGGAGCTAGCACCGGGGAGCTGTTTTTT.

The chain recombines TRBV4-1 with TRBJ1-5; D is perhaps TRBD1 (5 bases). Trimming cost V 10 bases and J 3 bases, with 10 bases left between them. Germline assignment: CDR1 MGHRA and CDR2 YSYEKL. The CDR3 extends over 12 amino acids. CDR3 DNA: TGCGCCACCGGGGGAATCAATCAGCCCCAGCATTTT. Its translation: CATGGINQPQHF.

This rearrangement joins TRBV4-3 to TRBJ1-1; 10 nucleotides match TRBD1. Germline CDR1 is LGHNA and CDR2 is YSLEER. Germline trimming cut 4 bases from V and 7 bases from J; bases unmatched to any gene: 3. The CDR3 length is 13 residues. For the CDR3, the DNA is TGCGCCAGCAGCCCGGGACAGGGGTTTGAAGCTTTCTTT. It codes for CASSPGQGFEAFF.

The V and J genes are TRBV7-2 and TRBJ1-6; tentative D call: TRBD1 (5 bases). CDR3 length: 14 amino acids. The germline V gene has CDR1 SGHTA and CDR2 FQGNSA. V was pared by 11 bases and J by 4 bases, with 15 bases between. Here the CDR3 reads CAGRGGDYNSPLHF. In DNA form, the CDR3 reads TGTGCCGGGCGGGGGGGGGATTATAATTCACCCCTCCACTTT.

This rearrangement joins TRBV28 to TRBJ1-1; a possible D gene is TRBD1 (6 bases). CDR1 is MDHEN and CDR2 is SYDVKM in the germline V gene. Trimming pared 3 bases from V and 4 bases from J, leaving 12 bases between. The CDR3 loop spans 14 amino acids. The CDR3 bases are TGTGCCAGCAGTTTGGGGGGGCGCGGCACTGAAGCTTTCTTT. It specifies CASSLGGRGTEAFF.

The V and J genes are TRBV5-1 and TRBJ2-7, with TRBD1 matching over 10 bases. Germline values: CDR1 SGHRS, CDR2 YFSETQ. V lost 5 bases to trimming and J lost 4 bases; unmatched junction nucleotides: 6. The CDR3 spans 14 residues. As DNA, the CDR3 is TGCGCCAGCAGGAGGACAGGGGGTAGGTACGAGCAGTACTTC. It codes for CASRRTGGRYEQYF.

The chain combines TRBV5-6 with TRBJ1-2, with a possible D match to TRBD1 (5 bases). Trimming cost V 2 bases and J 0 bases, with 14 bases left between them. In germline, CDR1 is SGHDT, CDR2 YYEEEE. The CDR3 consists of 16 residues. Here the CDR3 reads CASSFGGAPSNYGYTF. The CDR3 DNA sequence: TGTGCCAGCAGCTTTGGTGGGGCGCCTTCTAACTATGGCTACACCTTC.

The chain is built from TRBV7-2 and TRBJ1-2; D ambiguous. Trimming left V 5 bases short and J 2 bases short, with 18 bases between. The germline CDR1 and CDR2 sequences are SGHTA and FQGNSA. The CDR3 has 16 amino acids. Here the CDR3 reads CASSRAGAGSNYGYTF. CDR3 sequence (DNA): TGTGCCAGCAGCCGAGCGGGCGCAGGTTCAAACTATGGCTACACCTTC.